This T cell receptor beta chain appears in the sequencing data of a study of cytomegalovirus exposure and HLA in healthy donors. Study-wide results and caveats: Later, an analysis showed that TCR beta chains associated with HLA were more clonally expanded than others that were equally common. An Asian-associated ancestry cluster reportedly showed fewer N-insertions than the approximately 650-donor mean in a later analysis. For most TCR sequences rarity was the rule, although some public TCRs occurred in many donors. Roughly uniform depth of sequencing across donors was assumed in presence/absence analyses.

With respect to this clone: Its specificity is unknown.

The CDR3 runs to 12 residues. Trimming pared 2 bases from V and 4 bases from J, leaving 5 bases between. From germline, CDR1 is SNHLY and CDR2 FYNNEI. Primers included in the PCR were 60 Vbeta and 13 Jbeta primers. Sequencing was performed with immunoSEQ multiplex PCR; in TCRdb, only in-frame clones are kept and a portion is missing. The sample has about 110,000 clones, around 87% seen once. The chain uses TRBV2 and TRBJ2-5; D not resolved. The specimen was PBMCs. The clonotype originates from a man aged 35 to 55 in good health and CMV-seronegative. The CDR3 spells CASSERVETQYF. Written as DNA, the CDR3 is TGTGCCAGCAGTGAACGGGTAGAGACCCAGTACTTC.